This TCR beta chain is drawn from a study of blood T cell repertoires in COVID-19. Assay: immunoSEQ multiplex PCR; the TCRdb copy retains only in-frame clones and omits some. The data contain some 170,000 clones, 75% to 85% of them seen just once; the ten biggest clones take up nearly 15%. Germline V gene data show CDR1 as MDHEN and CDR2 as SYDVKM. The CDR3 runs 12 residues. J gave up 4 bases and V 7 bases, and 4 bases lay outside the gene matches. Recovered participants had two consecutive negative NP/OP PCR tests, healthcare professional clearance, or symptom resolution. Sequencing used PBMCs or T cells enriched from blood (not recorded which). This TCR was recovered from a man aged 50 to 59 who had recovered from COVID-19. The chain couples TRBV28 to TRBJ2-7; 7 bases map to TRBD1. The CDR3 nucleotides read TGTGCCAGCAAAAGGACAGGTTACGAGCAGTACTTC. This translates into CASKRTGYEQYF.